The 27 T cell receptor beta chains given below trace back to one sample, sequenced in a study of blood T cell repertoires in COVID-19. Measured with immunoSEQ multiplex PCR; TCRdb has only the in-frame clones, and not every one. The sample carries about 220,000 clones, approximately 82% recorded once. The specimen sequenced was peripheral blood. These receptors all stem from a man aged 50-59 years with active or convalescent COVID-19.

The chain is built from TRBV28 and TRBJ1-1, with D perhaps matching TRBD1 (5 bases). V lost 7 bases to trimming and J lost 7 bases, with 16 bases between them. The CDR3 has 13 residues. Per germline, CDR1 MDHEN and CDR2 SYDVKM. The CDR3 region has the DNA TGTGCCAGCACGACGTTGGGGCAGGGTGAAGCTTTCTTT. Its protein product is CASTTLGQGEAFF.

This clone was seen just once. This chain joins TRBV4-1 and TRBJ2-3, with D tentatively TRBD2 (5 bases). The CDR3 totals 16 residues. Between the trimmed V and J ends, which lost 4 bases and 0 bases, there was a span of 14 bases. Germline lookup yields CDR1 MGHRA and CDR2 YSYEKL. Written as DNA, the CDR3 is TGCGCCAGCAGCCGTGGGAGCAGCCGGAGCACAGATACGCAGTATTTT. This translates into CASSRGSSRSTDTQYF.

The chain recombines TRBV28 with TRBJ2-3; a weak D match, TRBD2 (6 bases). This CDR3 region has 17 residues. The V and J ends lost 7 bases and 2 bases respectively, with 22 bases between them. Germline V gene sequence: CDR1 MDHEN, CDR2 SYDVKM. The CDR3 loop reads CASTLKGYSGYTDTQYF. The CDR3 coding sequence is TGTGCCAGCACCTTAAAGGGTTATAGCGGATACACAGATACGCAGTATTTT.

The V gene is TRBV5-1, the J gene TRBJ2-7, with D perhaps TRBD2 (6 bases). This CDR3 has 13 amino acids. Per germline, CDR1 SGHRS and CDR2 YFSETQ. The V end lost 1 base, the J end lost 5 bases, and 10 bases lay between the germline ends. CDR3 coding DNA: TGCGCCAGCAGCTTGCCGGGAGCAGACGAGCAGTACTTC. Its protein product is CASSLPGADEQYF.

The chain couples TRBV7-2 to TRBJ1-1; 8 positions agree with TRBD1. Per the germline V gene, CDR1 is SGHTA and CDR2 is FQGNSA. V lost 0 bases, J lost 3 bases, and 3 bases stayed unmatched. This CDR3 comprises 15 residues. As DNA, the CDR3 is TGTGCCAGCAGCTTAGCAGGACAGGGCTACACTGAAGCTTTCTTT. It specifies CASSLAGQGYTEAFF.

This clone was detected once. V gene TRBV29-1 combines with J gene TRBJ1-1; 9 bases fit TRBD1. Trimming removed 4 bases from V and 7 bases from J; junction bases left unmatched: 13. This CDR3 is 15 amino acids long. Germline CDR1 SQVTM, CDR2 ANQGSEA. CDR3 loop: CSVARDRTTGGEAFF. The CDR3 coding sequence is TGCAGCGTTGCTCGGGACAGGACGACAGGGGGTGAAGCTTTCTTT.

The chain uses TRBV2 and TRBJ1-2; 8 bases are shared with TRBD1. With V trimmed by 6 bases and J by 5 bases, 2 bases remained unmatched. Germline CDR1 is SNHLY and CDR2 is FYNNEI. The CDR3 contains 12 residues. The CDR3 protein is CASRGQEYGYTF. The CDR3 DNA follows: TGTGCCAGCAGGGGACAGGAGTATGGCTACACCTTC. The variable domain in full, with the rest retrieved from reference TRBV2 and TRBJ1-2, is EPEVTQTPSHQVTQMGQEVILRCVPISNHLYFYWYRQILGQKVEFLVSFYNNEISEKSEIFDDQFSVERPDGSNFTLKIRSTKLEDSAMYFCASRGQEYGYTFGSGTRLTVV.

This chain connects TRBV5-1 to TRBJ2-3; TRBD2 aligns across 8 bases. This CDR3 contains 16 residues. From germline, CDR1 is SGHRS and CDR2 YFSETQ. V shed 4 bases and J 2 bases; nucleotides not matched to a gene: 9. The CDR3 loop is CASSRRTSGYTDTQYF. CDR3 bases: TGCGCCAGCAGCCGACGAACTAGCGGATACACAGATACGCAGTATTTT.

The rearrangement links TRBV27 to TRBJ1-5; D perhaps matches TRBD1 (6 bases). V gave up 8 bases and J gave up 6 bases, with 14 bases separating them. This CDR3 is built from 13 residues. Germline CDR1 MNHEY, CDR2 SMNVEV (reference sequence). The CDR3 DNA follows: TGTGCCAGCTCTTGGGGAGGGGGTCAGCCCCAGCATTTT. Translated, it gives CASSWGGGQPQHF.

In its sample, this clone was seen once. The V and J genes are TRBV7-8 and TRBJ1-4, with a weak D call TRBD1 (5 bases). Germline V gene data show CDR1 as SGHVS and CDR2 as FQNEAQ. This CDR3 has 14 residues. V lost 5 bases, J lost 7 bases, and 14 bases lay in between. CDR3 sequence: CASSQGDRSEKLFF. The CDR3 DNA is TGTGCCAGCAGCCAAGGGGATCGGAGTGAAAAACTGTTTTTT.

V and J are TRBV6-1 and TRBJ2-3; no reliable D call. The CDR3 has 15 residues. The V and J ends lost 3 bases and 0 bases respectively, with 10 bases between them. The germline V gene has CDR1 MNHNS and CDR2 SASEGT. In nucleotides, the CDR3 is TGTGCCAGCAGTGAGCGGATGTTTAGCACAGATACGCAGTATTTT. Its protein product is CASSERMFSTDTQYF.

The rearrangement uses TRBV11-2 and TRBJ2-1; 7 bases map to TRBD2. From germline, CDR1 is SGHAT and CDR2 FQNNGV. Unmatched junction bases numbered 17, after V lost 5 bases and J lost 7 bases. The CDR3 is made up of 17 amino acids. The CDR3: CASSPNRLALGGNEQFF. The CDR3 DNA reads as TGTGCCAGCAGCCCGAACCGACTAGCTTTGGGAGGTAATGAGCAGTTCTTC.

In DNA, the CDR3 is TGTGCCAGCAGTCACAGTCTGAGCACTGAAGCTTTCTTT. Translating gives CASSHSLSTEAFF. This rearrangement joins TRBV7-9 to TRBJ1-1; D gene uncertain. The CDR3 consists of 13 residues. V gave up 6 bases and J gave up 4 bases, with 12 bases separating them. Germline V gene lookup returns CDR1 SEHNR and CDR2 FQNEAQ (reference sequence).

V usage is TRBV7-9 and J usage is TRBJ2-2; TRBD1 aligns across 8 bases. The germline CDR1 and CDR2 sequences are SEHNR and FQNEAQ (reference sequence). V lost 4 bases to trimming and J lost 6 bases; unmatched junction nucleotides: 10. This CDR3 spans 16 amino acids. The CDR3 DNA sequence: TGTGCCAGCAGCTCAGGGTTGCAGGGGGCGTCCGGGGAGCTGTTTTTT. Translating gives CASSSGLQGASGELFF.

The V call is TRBV14, the J call TRBJ2-2, with 9 nucleotides matching TRBD1. The CDR3 runs to 16 residues. V was pared by 2 bases and J by 4 bases, with 5 bases of the junction left unmatched. CDR1 and CDR2 (germline): SGHDN, FVKESK. The CDR3 reads CASSQWGQGSTGELFF. The CDR3 DNA sequence: TGTGCCAGCAGCCAATGGGGACAGGGTAGCACCGGGGAGCTGTTTTTT.

This clone has only one observation. The chain joins TRBV7-3 to TRBJ2-1; a possible D gene is TRBD2 (6 bases). The CDR3 has 14 residues. V was pared by 5 bases and J by 1 base, with 9 bases between. The germline gives CDR1 SGHTA, CDR2 FQGTGA. The CDR3 region is CASSRGTSYNEQFF. The CDR3 nucleotides are TGTGCCAGCAGCCGCGGGACTTCCTACAATGAGCAGTTCTTC.

V usage is TRBV4-1 and J usage is TRBJ2-3; 8 positions match TRBD2. Germline V gene sequence: CDR1 MGHRA, CDR2 YSYEKL. This CDR3 contains 14 residues. The ends lost 4 bases at V and 2 bases at J; junction bases unmatched: 2. The CDR3 nucleotides read TGCGCCAGCAGCCGCGGGGGGACCACAGATACGCAGTATTTT. Its protein product is CASSRGGTTDTQYF.

CDR3 nucleotide sequence: TGTGCCAGCAGCTCGGGACTACTCTCCTACGAGCAGTACTTC. Its translation is CASSSGLLSYEQYF. The chain recombines TRBV7-2 with TRBJ2-7; the match to TRBD2 covers 7 bases. CDR3 length: 14 amino acids. In germline, CDR1 is SGHTA, CDR2 FQGNSA. With 4 bases clipped from V and 0 bases from J, the junction kept 3 bases outside the gene matches.

This rearrangement joins TRBV15 to TRBJ1-2, with TRBD1 matching over 8 bases. From germline, CDR1 is LNHNV and CDR2 YYDKDF (reference sequence). V lost 0 bases and J lost 4; bases outside the gene matches: 1. The CDR3 loop spans 14 amino acids. CDR3 nucleotide sequence: TGTGCCACCAGCAGAGACACAGGGGGCTATGGCTACACCTTC. It yields the protein CATSRDTGGYGYTF.

The chain uses TRBV7-8 and TRBJ1-5; unclear D gene. This CDR3 has 12 residues. The germline gives CDR1 SGHVS, CDR2 FQNEAQ. V lost 1 base and J 11 bases, leaving 9 bases between the germline ends. Here the CDR3 DNA reads TGTGCCAGCAGCTTAGGTCCAGGCGCCCAGCATTTT. Translated, it gives CASSLGPGAQHF.

J is TRBJ2-3 and V is TRBV18; 7 nucleotides align to TRBD2. The CDR3 spans 13 residues. Germline lookup yields CDR1 KGHSH and CDR2 LQKENI. The V and J ends lost 3 bases and 6 bases, in that order; junction bases with no gene match: 3. CDR3 residues: CASSPTSWDTQYF. In DNA form, the CDR3 reads TGTGCCAGCTCACCGACTAGCTGGGATACGCAGTATTTT.

This clone was counted a few times. The chain is built from TRBV4-1 and TRBJ2-5; 7 bases align to TRBD2. CDR1 is MGHRA and CDR2 is YSYEKL in the germline V gene. CDR3 length equals 15 residues. J lost 1 base, V lost 4 bases, and 6 bases had no gene match. The CDR3: CASSRLAAPQETQYF. The DNA for the CDR3 is TGCGCCAGCAGCCGACTAGCAGCTCCCCAAGAGACCCAGTACTTC.

CDR3 in DNA: TGCAGTGCTAGCAACCGGGACTTCCAGTTCTTC. Translated: CSASNRDFQFF. The chain combines TRBV20-1 with TRBJ2-1, with TRBD2 as a possible D gene (6 bases). The CDR3 runs 11 residues. V was trimmed by 3 bases and J by 13 bases, leaving 13 bases between them. Germline values: CDR1 DFQATT, CDR2 SNEGSKA (reference sequence).

J is TRBJ1-1 and V is TRBV7-9; D is undetermined. This CDR3 has 12 amino acids. Germline V CDR1 and CDR2: SEHNR, FQNEAQ (reference sequence). V was cut by 5 bases and J by 7 bases, with 11 bases left in between. The CDR3 region is CASSLTPFEAFF. In nucleotides, the CDR3 is TGTGCCAGCAGCCTCACTCCGTTTGAAGCTTTCTTT.

This sequence joins TRBV28 and TRBJ2-7, with a tentative D call TRBD2 (6 bases). The CDR3 is 11 amino acids. Germline V gene lookup returns CDR1 MDHEN and CDR2 SYDVKM. Trimming pared 4 bases from V and 5 bases from J, leaving 6 bases between. CDR3 in DNA: TGTGCCAGCAGTTGGGAGGACGAGCAGTACTTC. Translating it yields CASSWEDEQYF.

The chain couples TRBV4-3 to TRBJ2-2, with a tentative D call TRBD2 (6 bases). Germline lookup yields CDR1 LGHNA and CDR2 YSLEER. This CDR3 spans 17 amino acids. V was trimmed by 0 bases and J by 4 bases, leaving 15 bases between them. The CDR3 nucleotides are TGCGCCAGCAGCCAAGACTCATACGTGGAGGGCACCGGGGAGCTGTTTTTT. It codes for CASSQDSYVEGTGELFF.

The chain combines TRBV28 with TRBJ1-5; weak D call: TRBD1 (6 bases). The V gene lost 5 bases and the J gene lost 7 bases, with 18 bases spanning the gap. CDR3 size: 15 residues. Germline lookup yields CDR1 MDHEN and CDR2 SYDVKM. The CDR3 spells CASSPLGGLGQPQHF. CDR3 bases: TGTGCCAGCAGTCCGTTGGGGGGGCTGGGGCAGCCCCAGCATTTT.